A selection of T cell receptor beta chains follows, all from one sample in a study of shared clonotypes between healthy human individuals. TCRdb's table, derived via immunoSEQ multiplex PCR, lists solely in-frame clones and lacks some. The sample consists of millions of clones, 85% to 95% of them appearing once. The sequenced sample consisted of naive CD4+ T cells sorted from blood. These receptors originate from a young man in good health. CDR3s leave out the opening cysteine and the closing phenylalanine or tryptophan.

TRBV6-1	12	TRBJ2-7	ASCSQGASYEQY
TRBV30	13	TRBJ1-1	AWRGGMWMNTEAF
TRBV4-1	13	TRBJ2-7	ASRETLSGLYEQY
TRBV27	11	TRBJ2-5	ASSPRGKETQY
TRBV6-1	13	TRBJ2-1	ASSDNTGGRDEQF
TRBV6-5	13	-	ASRNGPSSYNEQF
TRBV28	13	TRBJ2-2	ASIGGDSTTGELF
TRBV10-3	15	TRBJ2-3	ATAARPTGDDTDTQY
TRBV2	13	TRBJ2-5	ASSEFRASAETQY
TRBV27	12	TRBJ2-1	ASSLIQPYNEQF
TRBV5-1	12	TRBJ1-2	ASSPGQRNYGYT
TRBV7-9	14	TRBJ1-2	ASSLGRPTRLYGYT
TRBV5-1	11	TRBJ2-7	ASSFEQGHEQY
TRBV18	15	TRBJ1-4	ASSSDRGRVLGEKLF
TRBV10-3	13	TRBJ1-5	AIRATGGGNQPQH
TRBV28	14	TRBJ1-5	ASSTAGQGLRQPQH
TRBV6-7	12	TRBJ2-3	ASSSLRRSDTQY
TRBV4-1	13	TRBJ2-7	ASSQAGTVSYEQY
TRBV4-1	15	TRBJ2-3	ASSQGSGGALGDTQY
TRBV6-4	14	TRBJ2-1	ASSAEASGGTGEQF
TRBV18	11	TRBJ1-5	ASSPVSNQPQH
TRBV9	14	TRBJ1-6	ASSVMAGSFNSPLH
TRBV28	11	TRBJ2-7	ASSLGGGDEQY
TRBV6-6	14	TRBJ2-7	ASSYRGLAGGAEQY
TRBV15	13	TRBJ1-4	ATSREAALGEKLF
TRBV5-4	12	TRBJ1-2	ASSATGSDYGYT
TRBV19	11	TRBJ2-7	ASSTGLRYEQY
TRBV6-5	12	TRBJ2-7	ASSYDRGSYEQY